The entry below gives a single TCR beta chain sequence along with its context. The junction differs from germline at one of its ends, possibly a read error. Other DNA sequences in the same sample also yield this CDR3. These data originate in a study of beta chain features in type 1 diabetes. Expressed TCRB transcripts were sequenced because the isolated RNA had all been reverse transcribed beforehand. Sequenced by immunoSEQ multiplex PCR; TCRdb stores in-frame clones only, minus some. The table has hundreds of thousands of clones, approximately 15% seen once; the top ten hold about 6.7%. The CDR3 extends over 13 amino acids. Germline V lookup: CDR1 LGHNA, CDR2 YNFKEQ.

This chain joins TRBV4-2 and TRBJ1-2, with D perhaps matching TRBD1 (5 bases). This TCR was recovered from a man in his thirties or forties in good health. The sequencing input was central memory CD4+ T cells from blood. In nucleotides, the CDR3 is TGTGCCAGTAGCCAAACAGGTTTTGTAGGCTACACCTTC. This sequence encodes CASSQTGFVGYTF.